This TCR beta chain came from a study of spatial heterogeneity in lung cancer. Regarding the study as a whole: Ubiquitous expanded tumor TCRs showed up in blood more at resection than follow-up.

Via MiXCR, TCRdb re-called the 5' RACE reads, giving one row per CDR3 protein. This sample has roughly 99,000 distinct CDR3 sequences, with less than 20% found just once. The table lists this clonotype with a few counts. Antigen unknown. Time point given: blood at routine non-recurrence follow-up after resection. The CDR3 covers 17 residues. Trimming took 2 bases from V and 1 from J, leaving 17 bases between them. Germline CDR1 MNHEY, CDR2 SVGAGI. The V call is TRBV6-5, the J call TRBJ1-1; D gene ambiguous. This sequence originates from a male donor with early-stage non-small cell lung cancer. The material was PBMCs, obtained at follow-up. In nucleotides, the CDR3 is TGTGCCAGCAGTTACGGACCCTTGCGCCTAACGAACACTGAAGCTTTCTTT. It codes for CASSYGPLRLTNTEAFF.